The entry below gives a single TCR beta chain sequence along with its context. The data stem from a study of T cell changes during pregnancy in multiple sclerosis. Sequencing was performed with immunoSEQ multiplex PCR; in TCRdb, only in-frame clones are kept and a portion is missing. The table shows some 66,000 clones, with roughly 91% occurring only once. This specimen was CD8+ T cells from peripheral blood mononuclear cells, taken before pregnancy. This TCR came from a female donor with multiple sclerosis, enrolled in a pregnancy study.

CDR3 sequence reads: CASSVGRGTGELFF. CDR3 bases: TGTGCCAGCAGCGTAGGCAGGGGAACCGGGGAGCTGTTTTTT. The V gene is TRBV9, the J gene TRBJ2-2; possible D gene TRBD1, 6 bases. V lost 0 bases, J lost 5 bases, and 8 bases lay in between. The V gene's germline CDR1 is SGDLS and CDR2 YYNGEE. The CDR3 spans 14 residues.